The text below deals with one T cell receptor (beta chain). These data belong to a study of T cell changes during pregnancy in multiple sclerosis. With V trimmed by 1 base and J by 9 bases, 8 bases remained unmatched. The CDR3 length is 16 residues. Germline V gives CDR1 SGHRS, CDR2 YFSETQ. Profiled with immunoSEQ multiplex PCR; TCRdb holds only in-frame clones, not every one. The sample consists of tens of thousands of clones, roughly 94% of them appearing once. The sequence derives from a female donor with multiple sclerosis, enrolled in a pregnancy study. V gene TRBV5-1 combines with J gene TRBJ2-1; 12 bases are a match to TRBD2. This material consisted of peripheral blood, taken before pregnancy. The CDR3 is CASSLPPSGGAREQFF. DNA for the CDR3: TGCGCCAGCAGCTTGCCTCCTAGCGGGGGGGCCCGTGAGCAGTTCTTC. The full variable domain, rest sourced from reference TRBV5-1 and TRBJ2-1, is KAGVTQTPRYLIKTRGQQVTLSCSPISGHRSVSWYQQTPGQGLQFLFEYFSETQRNKGNFPGRFSGRQFSNSRSEMNVSTLELGDSALYLCASSLPPSGGAREQFFGPGTRLTVL.